The entry that follows covers one TCR beta chain sequence. Antigen: not known. Bulk CD8+ and CD4+ cells came from magnetic negative isolation; CD8+ TEMRA by FACS. The sample is drawn from a study of CD8 T cells in Susac syndrome. With random hexamers, roughly 0.45 to 1 ug RNA was reverse transcribed. An immunoSEQ multiplex PCR generated amplified TCR beta CDR3 products spanning 54 Vbeta and 13 Jbeta. From the immunoSEQ multiplex PCR reads, TCRdb called clonotypes with MiXCR, one entry per CDR3 protein. The profile shows 78,000 or so distinct CDR3 sequences, about 95% of them singletons. Study results and caveats: That the number of individuals in its TCR sequencing and HLA analysis was relatively small was acknowledged by the study.

V lost 5 bases, J lost 5 bases, and 11 bases stayed unmatched. Germline lookup yields CDR1 SGHRS and CDR2 YFSETQ. This CDR3 is built from 16 residues. The chain recombines TRBV5-1 with TRBJ2-5; 11 bases are a match to TRBD2. The sequencing input was CD8+ T cells from PBMCs. The clonotype originates from a human donor with multiple sclerosis. CDR3 residues: CASSSTSGTIRETQYF. The DNA of the CDR3 is TGCGCCAGCAGTTCGACTAGCGGGACTATAAGGGAGACCCAGTACTTC.